Reported below is one TCR beta chain. Its antigen is still unknown. These data are taken from a study of human T cells and chemical hapten exposure. Specified time point: patch test 1, 2 weeks after DPC sensitization. The treatment here: therapeutic diphenylcyclopropenone sensitization with weekly scalp DPC. The study's library attached unique molecular identifiers to single cDNA molecules. A single record per CDR3 protein comes from TCRdb applying MiXCR to the RACE reads. Among about 14,000 distinct CDR3 sequences listed, 16% were seen once. The ends lost 3 bases at V and 1 base at J; junction bases unmatched: 4. The CDR3 has 15 amino acids. Germline CDR1 SGDLS, CDR2 YYNGEE. Findings and caveats of the study: It was expanded TCRs that formed significantly more large CDR3 similarity clusters than controls did.

The sequencing used whole blood, collected in connection with sensitization to the hapten diphenylcyclopropenone (DPC). This chain connects TRBV9 to TRBJ2-3; 8 bases match TRBD1. This clonotype was obtained from a woman aged 30 to 39 with alopecia areata. Some clones in this sample may be carry-over from other donors' samples. The CDR3 reads CASSARTGRTDTQYF. The CDR3 DNA reads TGTGCCAGCAGCGCCCGGACAGGGCGCACAGATACGCAGTATTTT.